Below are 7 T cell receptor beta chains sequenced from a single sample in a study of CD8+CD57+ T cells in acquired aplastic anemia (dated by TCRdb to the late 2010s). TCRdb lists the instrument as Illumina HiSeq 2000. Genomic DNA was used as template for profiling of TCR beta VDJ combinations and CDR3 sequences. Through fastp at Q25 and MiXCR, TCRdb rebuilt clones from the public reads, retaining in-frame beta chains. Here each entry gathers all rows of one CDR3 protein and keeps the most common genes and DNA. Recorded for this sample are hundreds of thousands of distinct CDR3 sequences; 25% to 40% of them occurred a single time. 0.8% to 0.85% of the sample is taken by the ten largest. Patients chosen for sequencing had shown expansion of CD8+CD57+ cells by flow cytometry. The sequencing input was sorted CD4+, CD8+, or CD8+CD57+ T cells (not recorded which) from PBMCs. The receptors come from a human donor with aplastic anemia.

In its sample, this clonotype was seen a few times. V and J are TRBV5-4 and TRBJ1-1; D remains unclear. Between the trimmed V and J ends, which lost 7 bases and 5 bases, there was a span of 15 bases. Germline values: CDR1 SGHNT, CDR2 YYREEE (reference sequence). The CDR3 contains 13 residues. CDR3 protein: CASGGWAQTEAFF. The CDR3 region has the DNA TGTGCCAGCGGCGGGTGGGCGCAAACTGAAGCTTTCTTT.

The CDR3 DNA reads TGCGCCAGCAGCCAACTTTTGTCCGTCTACGAGCAGTACTTC. This sequence encodes CASSQLLSVYEQYF. V is TRBV4-3 and J is TRBJ2-7; D uncertain. Trimming stripped 2 bases from V and 3 bases from J, with 11 bases between. The CDR3 extends over 14 amino acids. Germline CDR1 reads LGHNA; CDR2 reads YSLEER.

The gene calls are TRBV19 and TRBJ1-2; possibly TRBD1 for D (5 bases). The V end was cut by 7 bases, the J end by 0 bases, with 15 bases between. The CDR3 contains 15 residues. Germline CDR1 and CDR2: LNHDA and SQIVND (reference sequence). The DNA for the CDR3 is TGTGCCAGTACCCGACCAGGGTCAGCTAACTATGGCTACACCTTC. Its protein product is CASTRPGSANYGYTF.

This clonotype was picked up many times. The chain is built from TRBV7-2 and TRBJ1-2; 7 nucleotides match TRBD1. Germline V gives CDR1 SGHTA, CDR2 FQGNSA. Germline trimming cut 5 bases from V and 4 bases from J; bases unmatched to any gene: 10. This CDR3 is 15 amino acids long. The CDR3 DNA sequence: TGTGCCAGCAGCGGGGGGACAGCCCTTATCTATGGCTACACCTTC. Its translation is CASSGGTALIYGYTF. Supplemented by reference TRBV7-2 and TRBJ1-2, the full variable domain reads GAGVSQSPSNKVTEKGKDVELRCDPISGHTALYWYRQSLGQGLEFLIYFQGNSAPDKSGLPSDRFSAERTGGSVSTLTIQRTQQEDSAVYLCASSGGTALIYGYTFGSGTRLTVV.

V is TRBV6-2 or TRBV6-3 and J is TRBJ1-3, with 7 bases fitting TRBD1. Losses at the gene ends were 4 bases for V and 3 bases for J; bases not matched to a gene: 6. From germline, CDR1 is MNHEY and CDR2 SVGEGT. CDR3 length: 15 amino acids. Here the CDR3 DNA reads TGTGCCAGCAGTTGGGGGACAGCACTTGGAAACACCATATATTTT. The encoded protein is CASSWGTALGNTIYF.

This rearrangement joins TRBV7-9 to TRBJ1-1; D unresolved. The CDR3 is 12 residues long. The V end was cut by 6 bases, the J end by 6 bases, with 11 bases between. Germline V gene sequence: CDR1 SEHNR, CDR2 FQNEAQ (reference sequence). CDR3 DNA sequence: TGTGCCAGCAGTGGAGCGGGTGCTGAAGCTTTCTTT. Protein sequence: CASSGAGAEAFF.

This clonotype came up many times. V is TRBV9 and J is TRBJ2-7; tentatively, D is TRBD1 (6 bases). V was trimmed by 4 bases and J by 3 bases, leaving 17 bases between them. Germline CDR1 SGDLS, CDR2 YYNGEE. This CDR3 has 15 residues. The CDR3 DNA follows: TGTGCCAGCAGCCGTCAGACAGGTTCGAGCTACGAGCAGTACTTC. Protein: CASSRQTGSSYEQYF.